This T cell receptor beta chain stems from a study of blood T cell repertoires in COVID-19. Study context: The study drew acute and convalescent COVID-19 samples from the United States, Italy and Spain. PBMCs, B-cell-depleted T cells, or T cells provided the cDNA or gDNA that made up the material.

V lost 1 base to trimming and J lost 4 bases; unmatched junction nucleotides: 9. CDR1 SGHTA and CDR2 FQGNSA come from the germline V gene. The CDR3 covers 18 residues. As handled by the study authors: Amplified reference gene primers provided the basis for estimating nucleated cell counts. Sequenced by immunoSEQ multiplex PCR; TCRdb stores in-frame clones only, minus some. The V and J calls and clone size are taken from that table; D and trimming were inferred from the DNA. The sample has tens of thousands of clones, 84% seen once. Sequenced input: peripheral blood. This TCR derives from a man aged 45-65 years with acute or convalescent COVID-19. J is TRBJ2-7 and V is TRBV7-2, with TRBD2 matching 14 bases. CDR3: CASSLVGTSGRGEYEQYF. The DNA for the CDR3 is TGTGCCAGCAGCTTAGTCGGGACTAGCGGGAGAGGGGAATACGAGCAGTACTTC.